A single sample is the source of the 2 T cell receptor beta chains below, sequenced in a study of cytomegalovirus exposure and HLA in healthy donors. The primer mix had 60 Vbeta and 13 Jbeta primers. Here immunoSEQ multiplex PCR was the method, and the copy in TCRdb shows in-frame clones only, minus some. Of about 94,000 clones in the sample, 74% were seen once. Sequencing input: PBMCs. The receptors stem from a man aged 30 to 39 in good health and CMV-seropositive.

The V call is TRBV14, the J call TRBJ2-1; 11 bases agree with TRBD2. The germline gives CDR1 SGHDN, CDR2 FVKESK. This CDR3 has 17 amino acids. V lost 2 bases, J lost 4 bases, and 7 bases stayed unmatched. The CDR3 sequence is CASSQNSGRELYNEQFF. The CDR3 DNA is TGTGCCAGCAGCCAAAATAGCGGGAGGGAATTATACAATGAGCAGTTCTTC.

A single count supports this clone. The genes are TRBV4-2 and TRBJ2-3; 8 positions agree with TRBD2. V lost 3 bases, J lost 3 bases, and 8 bases stayed unmatched. The CDR3 consists of 16 residues. Germline CDR1 and CDR2: LGHNA and YNFKEQ. The CDR3 bases are TGTGCCAGCAGCCACGCTAGCGGGCCAAAAACAGATACGCAGTATTTT. Amino acid sequence: CASSHASGPKTDTQYF.